The 18 T cell receptor beta chains given below trace back to one sample, sequenced in a study of cytomegalovirus exposure and HLA in healthy donors. Both 60 Vbeta primers and 13 Jbeta primers went into the PCR. Profiling relied on immunoSEQ multiplex PCR, and the TCRdb table lists in-frame clones only, not all of them. The sample yields about 94,000 clones, more than 65% seen once. Sequencing was performed on PBMCs. The receptors were sampled from a human donor in good health.

The rearrangement links TRBV6-5 to TRBJ1-1, with a weak D call TRBD1 (6 bases). Germline V gene data show CDR1 as MNHEY and CDR2 as SVGAGI. The CDR3 totals 13 residues. The V and J ends lost 5 bases and 8 bases respectively, with 15 bases between them. CDR3 bases: TGTGCCAGCAGTACAATATCGGACAGAGAAGCTTTCTTT. Protein product: CASSTISDREAFF.

This clone has only a few counts. The rearrangement joins TRBV18 to TRBJ2-3; 8 nucleotides agree with TRBD2. The CDR3 has 15 residues. The germline CDR1 and CDR2 sequences are KGHSH and LQKENI. The junction had 8 bases not matched to a gene; V was cut back by 5 bases and J by 4 bases. Here the CDR3 reads CASSTAAGAPDTQYF. CDR3 nucleotides: TGTGCCAGCTCAACCGCAGCGGGAGCTCCAGATACGCAGTATTTT.

V gene TRBV19 combines with J gene TRBJ2-3, with 7 bases lining up with TRBD1. CDR1 and CDR2 from the germline V gene are LNHDA and SQIVND (reference sequence). This CDR3 is built from 13 residues. V lost 9 bases to trimming and J lost 7 bases; unmatched junction nucleotides: 10. DNA for the CDR3: TGTGCCAGCGGGACAGAACTTTTGTATACGCAGTATTTT. It yields the protein CASGTELLYTQYF.

This chain uses TRBV19 with TRBJ2-1, with TRBD2 as a possible D gene (6 bases). V was shortened by 1 base and J by 4 bases, with 11 bases between the two germline ends. The V gene's germline CDR1 is LNHDA and CDR2 SQIVND (reference sequence). The CDR3 has 15 amino acids. DNA for the CDR3: TGTGCCAGTAGTATAGCGGCGCGGGGATACAATGAGCAGTTCTTC. Translated, it gives CASSIAARGYNEQFF.

The gene calls are TRBV5-5 and TRBJ2-7, with TRBD1 matching 7 bases. CDR1 and CDR2 from the germline V gene are SGHKS and YYEKEE (reference sequence). The CDR3 covers 15 residues. The ends lost 2 bases at V and 6 bases at J; junction bases unmatched: 11. CDR3 sequence reads: CASSLEDRPPLEQYF. In DNA, the CDR3 is TGTGCCAGCAGCTTAGAGGACAGGCCTCCCCTCGAGCAGTACTTC.

The count of this clone is one. An end of the junction does not agree with germline; a read error may underlie this. The chain employs TRBV9 and TRBJ1-2; no reliable D call. The V gene's germline CDR1 is SGDLS and CDR2 YYNGEE. This CDR3 spans 12 amino acids. In DNA form, the CDR3 reads TGTGCCAGCACCGTAACCGGAGGTGGCTACACCTTC. Translating it yields CASTVTGGGYTF.

J is TRBJ2-1 and V is TRBV6-6; D not certain. V lost 10 bases and J lost 6, with 13 bases in between. The germline V gene has CDR1 MNHNY and CDR2 SVGAGI (reference sequence). This CDR3 has 12 amino acids. The CDR3 sequence: CATEAPTNEQFF. In nucleotides, the CDR3 is TGTGCCACCGAGGCGCCTACCAATGAGCAGTTCTTC.

V is TRBV7-3 and J is TRBJ2-3; 7 bases are shared with TRBD2. Trimming cost V 6 bases and J 0 bases; bases outside gene matches: 6. Germline CDR1 and CDR2: SGHTA and FQGTGA. The CDR3 contains 15 residues. CDR3 in DNA: TGTGCCAGCAGTTCCATGGGGGGGAGCACAGATACGCAGTATTTT. It translates to CASSSMGGSTDTQYF.

The DNA for the CDR3 is TGTGCCAGCAGTTTGACTAGCGGGAGTATCTACGAGCAGTACTTC. It specifies CASSLTSGSIYEQYF. This rearrangement joins TRBV28 to TRBJ2-7; 12 positions agree with TRBD2. J lost 3 bases, V lost 3 bases, and 3 bases had no gene match. The germline gives CDR1 MDHEN, CDR2 SYDVKM. CDR3 length: 15 amino acids.

A note on this clone: The conserved final phenylalanine or tryptophan is absent from the CDR3, which likely points to a read error. The chain combines TRBV29-1 with TRBJ1-1; 8 bases agree with TRBD1. The CDR3 covers 13 residues. In germline, CDR1 is SQVTM, CDR2 ANQGSEA. V shed 7 bases and J 6 bases; nucleotides not matched to a gene: 10. The CDR3, as DNA: TGCAGCGCCCCCCTCGACAGGGGCGCTGAAGCTTTCTCT. Protein: CSAPLDRGAEAFS.

The genes are TRBV7-2 and TRBJ2-1; a weak D match, TRBD2 (6 bases). Germline assignment: CDR1 SGHTA and CDR2 FQGNSA. The CDR3 spans 17 residues. V lost 3 bases and J 7 bases, leaving 22 bases between the germline ends. CDR3 loop: CASSLWRRGLGPNEQFF. CDR3 bases: TGTGCCAGCAGCTTGTGGCGGCGGGGACTCGGCCCTAATGAGCAGTTCTTC.

The V gene is TRBV28, the J gene TRBJ2-2; no clear D. The CDR3 extends over 13 amino acids. The V gene lost 2 bases and the J gene lost 9 bases, with 10 bases spanning the gap. In germline, CDR1 is MDHEN, CDR2 SYDVKM. The CDR3 sequence: CASSLEVRRELFF. Here the CDR3 DNA reads TGTGCCAGCAGTTTAGAGGTTAGGAGGGAGCTGTTTTTT.

This clone was observed a single time. The gene calls are TRBV6-4 and TRBJ2-1; D not certain. Between the trimmed V and J ends, which lost 4 bases and 6 bases, there was a span of 19 bases. The CDR3 has 16 amino acids. Germline CDR1 is MRHNA and CDR2 is SNTAGT. The CDR3 DNA sequence: TGTGCCAGCAGTGCCCCTGACTCCTCCTTCCGCAATGAGCAGTTCTTC. This gives the protein CASSAPDSSFRNEQFF.

The chain links TRBV7-8 to TRBJ1-2; no definite D call. CDR3 length equals 13 residues. Trimming removed 6 bases from V and 5 bases from J, with 13 bases in between. Looked up from germline, CDR1 is SGHVS and CDR2 is FQNEAQ. The CDR3 DNA follows: TGTGCCAGCAGGACGGCGGACTCATATGGCTACACCTTC. Amino acids: CASRTADSYGYTF.

CDR3 nucleotides: TGTGCCAGCAGTACGGGGGGGACAGGGGTTTATGGCTACACCTTC. It specifies CASSTGGTGVYGYTF. The rearrangement links TRBV6-6 to TRBJ1-2; the match to TRBD1 covers 10 bases. The germline gives CDR1 MNHNY, CDR2 SVGAGI (reference sequence). V shed 5 bases and J 5 bases; nucleotides not matched to a gene: 8. The CDR3 totals 15 residues.

The rearrangement links TRBV18 to TRBJ1-2; unclear D gene. The CDR3 has 13 amino acids. Germline V gene lookup returns CDR1 KGHSH and CDR2 LQKENI. V was clipped by 2 bases and J by 6 bases, with 10 bases between them. CDR3 protein: CASSPAGDNGYTF. The CDR3 DNA follows: TGTGCCAGCTCACCAGCGGGTGATAATGGCTACACCTTC.

This clone occurred a few times. This chain uses TRBV27 with TRBJ2-7; 7 positions match TRBD1. There are 15 residues in the CDR3. V dropped 6 bases and J dropped 4; count of bases not matched to a gene: 12. From germline, CDR1 is MNHEY and CDR2 SMNVEV (reference sequence). DNA for the CDR3: TGTGCCAGCAGATCCTTAGAGGGGGCGCTTTACGAGCAGTACTTC. Protein product: CASRSLEGALYEQYF.

V and J are TRBV18 and TRBJ2-1, with 7 bases fitting TRBD2. Germline V gene sequence: CDR1 KGHSH, CDR2 LQKENI. The J segment lost 0 bases and the V segment lost 6 bases, leaving 5 bases of the junction unmatched. This CDR3 region has 15 residues. The CDR3 sequence is CASSPSGSSYNEQFF. CDR3 in DNA: TGTGCCAGCTCCCCTAGCGGAAGCTCCTACAATGAGCAGTTCTTC.